One sample yielded the 30 T cell receptor beta chains listed below, sequenced in a study of regulatory T cells in long-lasting Graves disease. Time point given: newly diagnosed GD, antithyroid drugs for less than 3 months. Researchers made the TCR library from RNA that was extracted from PBMCs. Researchers made TCR beta libraries by using iRepertoire HTBI primers and running Arm-PCR on CDR3 regions. TCRdb fed the multiplex PCR reads into MiXCR, producing one record per CDR3 protein. The repertoire holds 530,000 or so distinct CDR3 sequences, with around 15% as singletons. The sample was also reused in another study, on T cells in Graves' hyperthyroidism and ophthalmopathy.

The sample in question was peripheral blood mononuclear cells (PBMCs), obtained at new diagnosis, from a patient treated with antithyroid drugs. The receptors originated from a man aged 18 to 35 with Graves disease.

This clonotype was seen more than once but under ten times. V gene TRBV6-1 combines with J gene TRBJ1-2, with TRBD1 matching over 9 bases. With 5 bases clipped from V and 5 bases from J, the junction kept 6 bases outside the gene matches. Per germline, CDR1 MNHNS and CDR2 SASEGT. The CDR3 totals 14 residues. CDR3 nucleotide sequence: TGTGCCAGCAGTCGACAGGGGGACTCGTATGGCTACACCTTC. Translating it yields CASSRQGDSYGYTF.

This clonotype has at least ten counts. The chain employs TRBV5-1 and TRBJ2-3, with D perhaps TRBD1 or TRBD2 (5 bases each). Germline CDR1 reads SGHRS; CDR2 reads YFSETQ. Trimming stripped 2 bases from V and 1 base from J, with 8 bases between. The CDR3 totals 14 residues. The DNA for the CDR3 is TGCGCCAGCAGCTTCGGGGCCCGCACAGATACGCAGTATTTT. As protein: CASSFGARTDTQYF.

Comments on this clonotype: This could be a read error, since a much larger clone is one nucleotide away. This chain joins TRBV6-2 or TRBV6-3 and TRBJ2-1, with D uncertain. The germline gives CDR1 MNHEY, CDR2 SVGEGT. The CDR3 loop spans 14 amino acids. Trimming pared 6 bases from V and 2 bases from J, leaving 11 bases between. The DNA of the CDR3 is TGTGCCAGCAGGGAAACGAGCCCCTACAATGAGCAGTTCTTC. Translated, it gives CASRETSPYNEQFF.

This chain links TRBV5-1 with TRBJ2-1, with D perhaps matching TRBD1 (5 bases). The CDR3 has 14 amino acids. CDR1 is SGHRS and CDR2 is YFSETQ in the germline V gene. V was pared by 2 bases and J by 8 bases, with 14 bases between. CDR3 sequence: CASSLRTMTDEQFF. The CDR3 DNA sequence: TGCGCCAGCAGCTTACGGACAATGACCGATGAGCAGTTCTTC.

This clonotype was seen ten or more times. The DNA for the CDR3 is TGCGCCAGCACCGGGACAGGGGGCGGCAGCTACACCTTC. Translating it yields CASTGTGGGSYTF. The chain is built from TRBV10-2 and TRBJ1-2, with 12 bases lining up with TRBD1. The CDR3 runs to 13 residues. The trim removed 7 bases at V and 9 bases at J, leaving 6 bases unmatched. In germline, CDR1 is WSHSY, CDR2 SAAADI.

This clonotype was seen many times. The chain couples TRBV20-1 to TRBJ1-5, with D perhaps matching TRBD1 (6 bases). Trimming left V 4 bases short and J 4 bases short, with 14 bases between. The CDR3 covers 14 residues. The V gene's germline CDR1 is DFQATT and CDR2 SNEGSKA (reference sequence). The CDR3 DNA reads as TGCAGTGCTATAAAAGGGGGAGCAAATCAGCCCCAGCATTTT. It yields the protein CSAIKGGANQPQHF.

At least ten counts were recorded for this clonotype. This chain uses TRBV6-1 with TRBJ1-2, with a tentative D call TRBD1 (5 bases). Trimming pared 6 bases from V and 8 bases from J, leaving 19 bases between. The CDR3 consists of 14 residues. The germline V gene encodes CDR1 MNHNS and CDR2 SASEGT. CDR3 residues: CASRTGTAPSGYTF. CDR3 in DNA: TGTGCCAGCAGGACCGGGACGGCCCCCAGCGGCTACACCTTC.

This clonotype was counted ten times or more. This chain joins TRBV30 and TRBJ2-5, with D possibly matching TRBD1 (5 bases). This CDR3 has 13 amino acids. From germline, CDR1 is GTSNPN and CDR2 SVGIG (reference sequence). The germline V and J ends were trimmed by 2 bases and 3 bases, with 10 bases remaining between them. The CDR3 DNA sequence: TGTGCCTGGAGTCAACAGGCTGAAGAGACCCAGTACTTC. It is translated as CAWSQQAEETQYF.

This chain joins TRBV6-7 and TRBJ1-1; 9 nucleotides agree with TRBD1. TRBV6-7 is sorted into the ORF group, with uncertain function. The CDR3 totals 13 residues. The CDR3 nucleotides are TGTGATCCCAGACAGGGGGGAAACACTGAAGCTTTCTTT. It codes for CDPRQGGNTEAFF.

Only a few counts were recorded for this clonotype. The chain employs TRBV7-9 and TRBJ2-7, with D maybe TRBD1 (6 bases). The CDR3 sequence is 15 residues long. Germline values: CDR1 SEHNR, CDR2 FQNEAQ (reference sequence). V lost 1 base and J lost 1, with 11 bases in between. CDR3 sequence: CASSLVYGTSYEQYF. The CDR3 DNA sequence: TGTGCCAGCAGCTTAGTTTACGGGACATCCTACGAGCAGTACTTC.

The chain carries TRBV24-1 and TRBJ1-2, with TRBD1 as a possible D gene (5 bases). The CDR3 has 15 residues. With 3 bases removed from V and 6 bases from J, the gap between germline ends came to 16 bases. Germline values: CDR1 KGHDR, CDR2 SFDVKD. The CDR3 is CATSDPRALGNGYTF. The CDR3 nucleotides read TGTGCCACCAGTGATCCCAGGGCCCTCGGGAATGGCTACACCTTC.

This clonotype was observed a few times. The chain recombines TRBV24-1 with TRBJ2-3, with 11 bases identical to TRBD2. Germline CDR1 and CDR2: KGHDR and SFDVKD. The CDR3 runs to 16 residues. After removal of 4 bases from V and 1 base from J, the junction contained 3 bases not matched to a gene. The CDR3 sequence is CATSEPGLAGTDTQYF. The CDR3 coding sequence is TGTGCCACCAGTGAGCCGGGACTAGCGGGCACAGATACGCAGTATTTT.

In its sample, this clonotype was seen many times. The chain carries TRBV30 and TRBJ2-1; possible D gene TRBD2, 6 bases. This CDR3 has 14 residues. Trimming removed 7 bases from V and 1 base from J, with 14 bases in between. The germline gives CDR1 GTSNPN, CDR2 SVGIG (reference sequence). In DNA form, the CDR3 reads TGTGCCTCCTCGCGGCGGGAATCCTACAATGAGCAGTTCTTC. Amino acids: CASSRRESYNEQFF.

The sample holds many counts of this clonotype. V gene TRBV11-3 combines with J gene TRBJ2-7, with a weak D call TRBD1 (6 bases). V shed 3 bases and J shed 3 bases, with 12 bases lying between them. Germline V gene lookup returns CDR1 SGHNT and CDR2 YENEEA. This CDR3 has 14 residues. CDR3 DNA sequence: TGTGCCAGCAGCTTGGCTCACAGGGACTACGAGCAGTACTTC. It encodes CASSLAHRDYEQYF. Supplemented by reference TRBV11-3 and TRBJ2-7, the full variable domain reads EAGVVQSPRYKIIEKKQPVAFWCNPISGHNTLYWYLQNLGQGPELLIRYENEEAVDDSQLPKDRFSAERLKGVDSTLKIQPAELGDSAVYLCASSLAHRDYEQYFGPGTRLTVT.

This clonotype has just a few counts. This chain uses TRBV9 with TRBJ2-1; 13 bases fit TRBD2. CDR3 length: 16 residues. From germline, CDR1 is SGDLS and CDR2 YYNGEE. The junction had 8 bases not matched to a gene; V was cut back by 4 bases and J by 7 bases. Here the CDR3 reads CASSPTSGRAKNEQFF. The CDR3 nucleotides read TGTGCCAGCAGCCCTACTAGCGGGAGGGCCAAGAATGAGCAGTTCTTC.

The genes are TRBV6-5 and TRBJ2-3, with TRBD2 matching over 7 bases. CDR1 and CDR2 (germline): MNHEY, SVGAGI. This CDR3 has 16 amino acids. V dropped 0 bases and J dropped 2; count of bases not matched to a gene: 5. DNA for the CDR3: TGTGCCAGCAGTTACTCGGCGGGGGTCCTCACAGATACGCAGTATTTT. This translates into CASSYSAGVLTDTQYF.

This clonotype was observed a handful of times. The chain couples TRBV28 to TRBJ2-7, with a possible D match to TRBD1 (6 bases). This CDR3 has 15 residues. Trimming cost V 3 bases and J 6 bases, with 18 bases left between them. Looked up from germline, CDR1 is MDHEN and CDR2 is SYDVKM. CDR3: CASSFQQGLRREQYF. In DNA, the CDR3 is TGTGCCAGCAGTTTCCAACAGGGTTTACGGCGCGAGCAGTACTTC. The whole variable domain, filled in from reference TRBV28 and TRBJ2-7, reads DVKVTQSSRYLVKRTGEKVFLECVQDMDHENMFWYRQDPGLGLRLIYFSYDVKMKEKGDIPEGYSVSREKKERFSLILESASTNQTSMYLCASSFQQGLRREQYFGPGTRLTVT.

The gene calls are TRBV4-1 and TRBJ1-1; D gene unclear. V dropped 0 bases and J dropped 4 bases, with 6 bases sitting between them. The CDR3 spans 13 residues. The germline gives CDR1 MGHRA, CDR2 YSYEKL. Here the CDR3 DNA reads TGCGCCAGCAGCCAAGATCGTAGCACTGAAGCTTTCTTT. Residues: CASSQDRSTEAFF.

V gene TRBV29-1 combines with J gene TRBJ2-2, with D possibly being TRBD2 (6 bases). Germline CDR1 SQVTM, CDR2 ANQGSEA. Trimming took 4 bases from V and 4 from J, leaving 10 bases between them. The CDR3 runs to 13 residues. The CDR3 reads CSVVLRGTGELFF. In DNA form, the CDR3 reads TGCAGCGTTGTTCTGCGGGGCACCGGGGAGCTGTTTTTT.

The sample holds many counts of this clonotype. The chain recombines TRBV5-1 with TRBJ2-7, with 10 bases matching TRBD1. V was pared by 4 bases and J by 3 bases, with 7 bases of the junction left unmatched. CDR1 and CDR2 from the germline V gene are SGHRS and YFSETQ. This CDR3 is 15 amino acids long. DNA of the CDR3: TGCGCCAGCAGCCCGACAGGGGGCCTATACTACGAGCAGTACTTC. Protein: CASSPTGGLYYEQYF.

This CDR3 is CASRKLDLEGYEQYF. The CDR3 region has the DNA TGTGCCAGCAGAAAACTTGACCTAGAGGGTTACGAGCAGTACTTC. This sequence joins TRBV6-1 and TRBJ2-7, with D perhaps TRBD2 (5 bases). The V gene lost 6 bases and the J gene lost 4 bases, with 19 bases spanning the gap. The germline V gene encodes CDR1 MNHNS and CDR2 SASEGT. The CDR3 runs 15 residues.

This clonotype has a handful of counts. The chain has TRBV28 and TRBJ2-7, with D perhaps TRBD1 (8 bases). Trimming stripped 5 bases from V and 7 bases from J, with 27 bases between. The germline V gene has CDR1 MDHEN and CDR2 SYDVKM. The CDR3 is made up of 17 amino acids. In nucleotides, the CDR3 is TGTGCCAGCAGTGATCTCAGGGGGCAGGGGGGGGTCGGGGAGCAGTACTTC. This sequence encodes CASSDLRGQGGVGEQYF.

This clonotype came up many times. This chain uses TRBV20-1 with TRBJ2-5; TRBD2 agrees at 9 bases. Germline assignment: CDR1 DFQATT and CDR2 SNEGSKA (reference sequence). The CDR3 contains 12 residues. Germline trimming cut 8 bases from V and 5 bases from J; bases unmatched to any gene: 6. CDR3 coding DNA: TGCAGTCAGACTAGCGGAGGGGAGACCCAGTACTTC. The encoded protein is CSQTSGGETQYF.

V gene TRBV7-8 combines with J gene TRBJ2-3; 10 bases are a match to TRBD1. This CDR3 is built from 16 residues. Germline CDR1 and CDR2: SGHVS and FQNEAQ. V shed 3 bases and J 2 bases; nucleotides not matched to a gene: 5. CDR3 loop: CASSFRDRGNTDTQYF. Here the CDR3 DNA reads TGTGCCAGCAGCTTCCGGGACAGGGGTAACACAGATACGCAGTATTTT.

The chain has TRBV27 and TRBJ1-1; no firm D call. Trimming took off 0 bases at V and 7 bases at J, with 12 bases between the two ends. The CDR3 has 14 residues. Germline CDR1 is MNHEY and CDR2 is SMNVEV (reference sequence). The CDR3 DNA follows: TGTGCCAGCAGTTTATCGCGGGTACCCTTTGAAGCTTTCTTT. Protein: CASSLSRVPFEAFF.

This clonotype has a count of ten or more. The V and J genes are TRBV5-1 and TRBJ2-7; 12 nucleotides align to TRBD2. The germline V gene has CDR1 SGHRS and CDR2 YFSETQ. V was pared by 4 bases and J by 0 bases, with 5 bases of the junction left unmatched. This CDR3 has 16 residues. CDR3 coding DNA: TGCGCCAGCAGCGGGGGACTAGCGGGTAGCTCCTACGAGCAGTACTTC. Translated, it gives CASSGGLAGSSYEQYF.

The count of this clonotype is one. Since a much larger clone is just one base distant, this may be a read error. The V call is TRBV3-1, the J call TRBJ2-1; 8 nucleotides agree with TRBD2. The CDR3 has 14 amino acids. V lost 3 bases, J lost 10 bases, and 8 bases stayed unmatched. The germline V gene encodes CDR1 LGHDT and CDR2 YNNKEL (reference sequence). CDR3 bases: TGTGCCAGCAGCCACCAGAGCGGGGGTTCCGAGCAGTTCTTC. Translation: CASSHQSGGSEQFF.

This clonotype was seen only a few times. The chain has TRBV20-1 and TRBJ1-1, with no clear D. There are 11 residues in the CDR3. The ends were cut back, 6 bases at V and 2 bases at J, with 7 bases in the middle. Looked up from germline, CDR1 is DFQATT and CDR2 is SNEGSKA (reference sequence). CDR3 DNA sequence: TGCAGTGCCTTCTATAACACTGAAGCTTTCTTT. Its translation is CSAFYNTEAFF.

This clonotype was seen at least ten times. The V and J genes are TRBV27 and TRBJ1-2, with 8 nucleotides matching TRBD1. The CDR3 loop spans 14 amino acids. V shed 2 bases, J shed 8 bases, and the junction held 7 bases outside the gene matches. Germline lookup yields CDR1 MNHEY and CDR2 SMNVEV (reference sequence). This CDR3 reads CASSLTQGARGYTF. CDR3 nucleotides: TGTGCCAGCAGTTTAACCCAGGGGGCGCGCGGCTACACCTTC.

This clonotype was seen a handful of times. This chain connects TRBV6-2 or TRBV6-3 to TRBJ2-4, with TRBD2 matching over 15 bases. This CDR3 is 18 amino acids long. Germline loops: CDR1 MNHEY, CDR2 SVGEGT. V was clipped by 4 bases and J by 0 bases; unmatched bases: 4. CDR3 loop: CASSFWTSGRGAKNIQYF. CDR3 sequence (DNA): TGTGCCAGCAGTTTCTGGACTAGCGGGAGGGGAGCCAAAAACATTCAGTACTTC.